This T cell receptor beta chain is from a study of early T cells in non-severe SARS-CoV-2 infection. This clonotype was counted only a few times. Attachment of unique molecular identifiers to individual cDNA molecules was performed. TCRdb re-derived calls from the 5' RACE reads in MiXCR, one entry per CDR3 protein. The sample has 50,000 to 60,000 distinct CDR3 sequences, around an eighth seen once. After removal of 5 bases from V and 3 bases from J, the junction contained 5 bases not matched to a gene. The CDR3 sequence is 16 residues long. V usage is TRBV12-3 or TRBV12-4 and J usage is TRBJ2-2; 11 bases fit TRBD1. The sequence was collected from an adult who was a healthcare worker with PCR-confirmed SARS-CoV-2 infection or an uninfected control (not recorded which). What was sequenced was whole blood. The CDR3 DNA is TGTGCCAGCAGTACCGGACAGGGGGCTTACACCGGGGAGCTGTTTTTT. It translates to CASSTGQGAYTGELFF.